A single sample gave rise to the 21 T cell receptor beta chains below, sequenced in a study of cytomegalovirus exposure and HLA in healthy donors. The assay was immunoSEQ multiplex PCR, and TCRdb's table has in-frame clones only and misses some. This sample has about 280,000 clones, with 70% to 90% found just once. The sequenced material came from PBMCs. The receptors stem from a woman between 18 and 30 years old in good health and CMV-seronegative.

This chain uses TRBV5-1 with TRBJ2-1, with D possibly TRBD2 on 6 matching bases. Between the trimmed V and J ends, which lost 4 bases and 8 bases, there was a span of 16 bases. The CDR3 consists of 14 residues. Germline V gives CDR1 SGHRS, CDR2 YFSETQ. CDR3 bases: TGCGCCAGCAGCCCCGACGGGAGAGGCGATGAGCAGTTCTTC. This translates into CASSPDGRGDEQFF.

This clone turned up a few times. The chain combines TRBV25-1 with TRBJ2-7; the match to TRBD1 covers 10 bases. CDR3 size: 13 residues. CDR1 is MGHDK and CDR2 is SYGVNS in the germline V gene. V dropped 9 bases and J dropped 2; count of bases not matched to a gene: 4. The CDR3 sequence: CASTGQGTYEQYF. The DNA of the CDR3 is TGTGCCAGTACGGGACAGGGGACCTACGAGCAGTACTTC.

This clone appeared once. This chain links TRBV13 with TRBJ2-7; 9 bases fit TRBD1. The V and J ends lost 6 bases and 4 bases, in that order; junction bases with no gene match: 10. Germline V gene lookup returns CDR1 PRHDT and CDR2 FYEKMQ (reference sequence). The CDR3 is made up of 15 amino acids. Here the CDR3 reads CASSRGRGQGYEQYF. For the CDR3, the DNA is TGTGCCAGCAGTCGCGGCCGGGGACAGGGATACGAGCAGTACTTC.

CDR3 nucleotides: TGCGCCAGCAGCGTGGACAGGGGAAATGAGCAGTTCTTC. Amino acids: CASSVDRGNEQFF. This sequence joins TRBV5-1 and TRBJ2-1; the match to TRBD1 covers 9 bases. The CDR3 runs to 13 residues. Germline V lookup: CDR1 SGHRS, CDR2 YFSETQ. The V gene end was trimmed by 4 bases and the J gene end by 7 bases; junction bases not matched to a gene: 3.

The chain joins TRBV28 to TRBJ2-7; 7 positions agree with TRBD2. The CDR3 is made up of 16 amino acids. Germline trimming cut 5 bases from V and 2 bases from J; bases unmatched to any gene: 12. From germline, CDR1 is MDHEN and CDR2 SYDVKM. Here the CDR3 DNA reads TGTGCCAGCAGTCCCCCTTTGGGGGGAGGGGCCTACGAGCAGTACTTC. Residues: CASSPPLGGGAYEQYF. The whole variable domain, remainder taken from reference TRBV28 and TRBJ2-7, is DVKVTQSSRYLVKRTGEKVFLECVQDMDHENMFWYRQDPGLGLRLIYFSYDVKMKEKGDIPEGYSVSREKKERFSLILESASTNQTSMYLCASSPPLGGGAYEQYFGPGTRLTVT.

This clone was seen a handful of times. The chain recombines TRBV18 with TRBJ1-1; a weak D match, TRBD1 (6 bases). Germline CDR1 is KGHSH and CDR2 is LQKENI. CDR3 size: 13 residues. Trimming took 2 bases from V and 7 from J, leaving 11 bases between them. As DNA, the CDR3 is TGTGCCAGCTCACCAACAGGGCAGGGTGAAGCTTTCTTT. This encodes CASSPTGQGEAFF.

The chain carries TRBV25-1 and TRBJ1-6; D is unresolved. The CDR3 runs 12 residues. In germline, CDR1 is MGHDK, CDR2 SYGVNS. The ends were cut back, 4 bases at V and 9 bases at J, with 7 bases in the middle. The CDR3 DNA is TGTGCCAGCAGTGTGGGCATTTCACCCCTCCACTTT. This codes for CASSVGISPLHF.

The gene calls are TRBV10-1 and TRBJ2-2; D might be TRBD1 (6 bases). The V end lost 5 bases, the J end lost 0 bases, and 10 bases lay between the germline ends. This CDR3 has 15 amino acids. In germline, CDR1 is WNHNN, CDR2 SYGVQD (reference sequence). This CDR3 reads CASSRDTANTGELFF. CDR3 nucleotides: TGCGCCAGCAGTAGGGACACCGCGAACACCGGGGAGCTGTTTTTT.

The chain is built from TRBV9 and TRBJ2-3; a weak D match, TRBD2 (6 bases). The germline CDR1 and CDR2 sequences are SGDLS and YYNGEE. This CDR3 contains 15 residues. V lost 7 bases to trimming and J lost 3 bases, with 18 bases between them. The DNA of the CDR3 is TGTGCCAGCGGGATTCCCTTGGGGGGTACAGATACGCAGTATTTT. Translated, it gives CASGIPLGGTDTQYF.

This chain joins TRBV10-1 and TRBJ1-5, with D unresolved. V lost 2 bases, J lost 7 bases, and 12 bases lay in between. This CDR3 is built from 14 residues. CDR1 WNHNN and CDR2 SYGVQD come from the germline V gene (reference sequence). The CDR3: CASSENWPGQPQHF. In nucleotides, the CDR3 is TGCGCCAGCAGTGAGAATTGGCCCGGGCAGCCCCAGCATTTT.

CDR3 protein: CATRPGGVPYEQYF. CDR3 coding DNA: TGTGCCACCCGGCCTGGGGGGGTCCCCTACGAGCAGTACTTC. The rearrangement joins TRBV27 to TRBJ2-7; TRBD2 aligns across 7 bases. J gave up 2 bases and V 10 bases, and 11 bases lay outside the gene matches. The CDR3 consists of 14 residues. Germline V gene sequence: CDR1 MNHEY, CDR2 SMNVEV (reference sequence).

This clone appeared once. The J gene is TRBJ2-1, the V gene TRBV9, with 10 nucleotides matching TRBD2. With V trimmed by 3 bases and J by 2 bases, 8 bases remained unmatched. Germline V lookup: CDR1 SGDLS, CDR2 YYNGEE. This CDR3 has 17 residues. The CDR3 here is CASSAAGLANPYNEQFF. DNA of the CDR3: TGTGCCAGCAGCGCCGCGGGACTAGCGAACCCCTACAATGAGCAGTTCTTC.

As DNA, the CDR3 is TGTGCCAGCAGTCTCTGGAGTACGGGCACAGATACGCAGTATTTT. This sequence encodes CASSLWSTGTDTQYF. The chain is built from TRBV27 and TRBJ2-3; no firm D call. This CDR3 contains 15 residues. The V end was cut by 5 bases, the J end by 1 base, with 13 bases between. Germline CDR1 is MNHEY and CDR2 is SMNVEV (reference sequence).

DNA for the CDR3: TGTGCCAGTACTACAATGGGGGGGAATGAAAAACTGTTTTTT. As protein: CASTTMGGNEKLFF. V is TRBV19 and J is TRBJ1-4; D is possibly TRBD1 (5 bases). The CDR3 loop spans 14 amino acids. Trimming left V 7 bases short and J 5 bases short, with 14 bases between. Germline-derived CDR1 and CDR2 are LNHDA and SQIVND (reference sequence).

J is TRBJ1-5 and V is TRBV19; TRBD1 is a possible D gene (6 bases). Trimming shortened V by 4 bases and J by 1 base, and 17 bases separated the two germline ends. There are 17 residues in the CDR3. Germline CDR1 is LNHDA and CDR2 is SQIVND (reference sequence). CDR3 nucleotide sequence: TGTGCCAGTAGTAAAATCGGGGGGGGGCTGAGCAATCAGCCCCAGCATTTT. Translating it yields CASSKIGGGLSNQPQHF.

The chain carries TRBV7-9 and TRBJ2-1; tentatively, D is TRBD1 (5 bases). The germline V gene has CDR1 SEHNR and CDR2 FQNEAQ (reference sequence). This CDR3 is built from 13 residues. V was pared by 1 base and J by 5 bases, with 6 bases between. The CDR3 loop reads CASSLGTNNEQFF. In DNA form, the CDR3 reads TGTGCCAGCAGCTTAGGGACAAACAATGAGCAGTTCTTC.

The genes are TRBV5-1 and TRBJ2-1; 7 bases map to TRBD2. The CDR3 is made up of 17 amino acids. Per the germline V gene, CDR1 is SGHRS and CDR2 is YFSETQ. Trimming at V came to 0 bases and at J to 6 bases, leaving 12 bases not matched to a gene. The CDR3 protein is CASSLVLMREPVNEQFF. The CDR3 region has the DNA TGCGCCAGCAGCTTGGTATTGATGCGGGAGCCGGTCAATGAGCAGTTCTTC.

This clone was detected only once. The V call is TRBV13, the J call TRBJ2-4, with D possibly matching TRBD2 (6 bases). Between the trimmed V and J ends, which lost 1 base and 3 bases, there was a span of 10 bases. This CDR3 spans 15 amino acids. Germline assignment: CDR1 PRHDT and CDR2 FYEKMQ (reference sequence). The CDR3 reads CASSLAGDVKNIQYF. CDR3 nucleotide sequence: TGTGCCAGCAGCTTAGCGGGAGATGTCAAAAACATTCAGTACTTC.

The chain recombines TRBV6-5 with TRBJ2-1, with D perhaps matching TRBD1 (5 bases). The CDR3 spans 15 residues. V was trimmed by 6 bases and J by 4 bases, leaving 16 bases between them. The V gene's germline CDR1 is MNHEY and CDR2 SVGAGI. CDR3 loop: CASSDGRVGYNEQFF. The CDR3 coding sequence is TGTGCCAGCAGCGACGGCAGGGTTGGTTACAATGAGCAGTTCTTC.

Here the CDR3 DNA reads TGTGCCAGCACGGTCGAGGCGAGATCCTACGAGCAGTACTTC. This translates into CASTVEARSYEQYF. The V call is TRBV2, the J call TRBJ2-7, with D hard to call. This CDR3 region has 14 residues. From germline, CDR1 is SNHLY and CDR2 FYNNEI. Trimming took off 7 bases at V and 1 base at J, with 14 bases between the two ends.

The rearrangement joins TRBV16 to TRBJ2-7; no reliable D call. V lost 1 base to trimming and J lost 3 bases, with 13 bases between them. The CDR3 spans 15 residues. Germline V CDR1 and CDR2: KGHSY, FQNENV. This chain's CDR3 is CASSQFPGSGYEQYF. DNA for the CDR3: TGTGCCAGCAGCCAATTTCCAGGCTCTGGCTACGAGCAGTACTTC.